These 10 T cell receptor beta chains came from one sample sequenced in a study of T-cell memory formation after mild COVID-19. Each CDR3 protein is one row after TCRdb ran MiXCR on the 5' RACE reads. The table records roughly 620,000 distinct CDR3 sequences, approximately 19% of them present only once. The specimen was PBMCs or a T cell subset sorted from them (not recorded which). The receptors here all came from an adult woman who had mild COVID-19 (a few samples of this study predate the infection). Cell type and time point are not known.

This clonotype was seen more than once but under ten times. J is TRBJ2-3 and V is TRBV12-3 or TRBV12-4; 14 nucleotides match TRBD2. The CDR3 covers 18 residues. The J segment lost 1 base and the V segment lost 8 bases, leaving 11 bases of the junction unmatched. For the CDR3, the DNA is TGTGCCAGCGAACGGACTGGGACTAGCGGGAGAGGCACAGATACGCAGTATTTT. This translates into CASERTGTSGRGTDTQYF.

Only a few counts were recorded for this clonotype. For the CDR3, the DNA is TGTGCCAGCAGTTTTAGGCACACCGGGGAGCTGTTTTTT. Encoded protein: CASSFRHTGELFF. V is TRBV27 and J is TRBJ2-2; D is unresolved. Germline-derived CDR1 and CDR2 are MNHEY and SMNVEV (reference sequence). V shed 3 bases and J shed 3 bases, with 5 bases lying between them. This CDR3 spans 13 amino acids.

The J gene is TRBJ1-2, the V gene TRBV20-1; TRBD1 matches at 7 bases. This CDR3 has 15 residues. The germline V gene has CDR1 DFQATT and CDR2 SNEGSKA (reference sequence). V gave up 0 bases and J gave up 3 bases; unmatched junction bases: 7. CDR3 residues: CSARDTHRGDYGYTF. The CDR3 nucleotides are TGCAGTGCTAGAGATACCCACAGGGGTGACTATGGCTACACCTTC.

The rearrangement uses TRBV2 and TRBJ2-5; D call uncertain. The CDR3 has 12 residues. The V end lost 2 bases, the J end lost 7 bases, and 8 bases lay between the germline ends. Germline CDR1 SNHLY, CDR2 FYNNEI. This chain's CDR3 is CASSEKYVTQYF. Written as DNA, the CDR3 is TGTGCCAGCAGTGAAAAGTATGTGACCCAGTACTTC.

This clonotype has only one observation. The rearrangement joins TRBV28 to TRBJ1-2; 9 nucleotides line up with TRBD1. Germline CDR1 reads MDHEN; CDR2 reads SYDVKM. Trimming cost V 6 bases and J 2 bases; bases outside gene matches: 10. This CDR3 contains 16 residues. Here the CDR3 reads CASSPTDRGVNYGYTF. In DNA form, the CDR3 reads TGTGCCAGCAGCCCGACGGACAGGGGCGTAAACTATGGCTACACCTTC.

The chain joins TRBV7-2 to TRBJ2-3, with D possibly matching TRBD2 (5 bases). CDR1 is SGHTA, CDR2 FQGNSA, per germline. V was trimmed by 4 bases and J by 2 bases, leaving 13 bases between them. CDR3 length: 15 amino acids. CDR3 sequence: CASSSWSGVTDTQYF. The CDR3 bases are TGTGCCAGCAGCTCCTGGAGCGGCGTCACAGATACGCAGTATTTT.

The genes are TRBV5-5 and TRBJ2-1, with unresolved D. The CDR3 extends over 12 amino acids. Deletions cut 3 bases from V and 8 bases from J, with 9 bases between. Germline V gene lookup returns CDR1 SGHKS and CDR2 YYEKEE (reference sequence). CDR3 sequence reads: CASSSLRHEQFF. The CDR3 region has the DNA TGTGCCAGCAGCTCTCTCCGTCATGAGCAGTTCTTC.

The genes are TRBV19 and TRBJ1-6; 10 nucleotides agree with TRBD1. The CDR3 runs to 16 residues. CDR1 LNHDA and CDR2 SQIVND come from the germline V gene (reference sequence). The V gene end was trimmed by 9 bases and the J gene end by 4 bases; junction bases not matched to a gene: 9. The CDR3 region is CARTRDRGGYNSPLHF. The CDR3 DNA follows: TGTGCCAGAACCCGGGACAGGGGAGGGTATAATTCACCCCTCCACTTT.

As concerns this clonotype: This clone may be a read error of a much larger clone one base away. The rearrangement uses TRBV2 and TRBJ1-1; TRBD1 might be the D (5 bases). The CDR3 length is 12 residues. Germline V gives CDR1 SNHLY, CDR2 FYNNEI. Trimming took 6 bases from V and 3 from J, leaving 8 bases between them. The DNA for the CDR3 is TGTGCCAGCAGCCAGACAGACACTGAAGCTTTCTTT. This gives the protein CASSQTDTEAFF.

The chain carries TRBV7-8 and TRBJ1-1, with D perhaps matching TRBD1 (6 bases). Germline V gene lookup returns CDR1 SGHVS and CDR2 FQNEAQ. This CDR3 is built from 14 residues. Trimming stripped 5 bases from V and 11 bases from J, with 21 bases between. CDR3 amino acids: CASSQRDTPLWAFF. The CDR3 DNA follows: TGTGCCAGCAGCCAGCGGGACACTCCACTGTGGGCTTTCTTT.